What follows are 5 T cell receptor beta chains derived from one specimen sequenced in a study of blood T cells in healthy people across ages (dated by TCRdb to about 2015). The method behind the library was 5' RACE. TCRdb records Illumina HiSeq 2500 as the sequencer. A second PCR of roughly 7 to 11 cycles was performed with a sample-barcoded 5' primer and a J-beta primer mix. The raw public reads went through TCRdb reprocessing: fastp at Q25, MiXCR clone calling, in-frame beta chains kept. Each entry is one CDR3 protein sequence, shown with its most common DNA and genes. For this sample there are about 940,000 distinct CDR3 sequences; around 46% appear just once. The top ten clonotypes cover under 15% of the sample. The source material was blood. These receptors originate from a man younger than 45 in good health.

This rearrangement joins TRBV27 to TRBJ1-5; 7 bases map to TRBD1. The CDR3 runs to 16 residues. CDR1 and CDR2 (germline): MNHEY, SMNVEV (reference sequence). The V segment lost 4 bases and the J segment 2 bases; nucleotides outside the gene matches: 8. CDR3 sequence reads: CASSSTGTVGNQPQHF. In DNA, the CDR3 is TGTGCCAGCAGTTCGACCGGGACAGTGGGCAATCAGCCCCAGCATTTT.

This clonotype was seen a handful of times. CDR3 DNA sequence: TGCAGCGTTGAAGCTGGTTGGGGGAACACTGAAGCTTTCTTT. It yields the protein CSVEAGWGNTEAFF. The chain joins TRBV29-1 to TRBJ1-1; no clear D gene. The CDR3 is 14 amino acids. Per germline, CDR1 SQVTM and CDR2 ANQGSEA. The ends were cut back, 1 base at V and 1 base at J, with 10 bases in the middle.

This clonotype was counted a few times. This chain connects TRBV6-5 to TRBJ1-6; D is unresolved. Germline V gene lookup returns CDR1 MNHEY and CDR2 SVGAGI. The V end lost 8 bases, the J end lost 9 bases, and 5 bases lay between the germline ends. The CDR3 is 10 amino acids. The CDR3: CASGGSPLHF. The DNA for the CDR3 is TGTGCCAGCGGAGGTTCACCCCTCCACTTT.

Remarks on this clonotype: Compared with germline, one end of the junction differs, possibly owing to a read error. The chain has TRBV14 and TRBJ2-7; 15 nucleotides agree with TRBD2. Per germline, CDR1 SGHDN and CDR2 FVKESK. The CDR3 is 16 residues long. The CDR3 bases are TGTGCCAGCAGACAAGATTTGGGACTAGCGGGAGGCGAGCAGTACTTC. Its protein is CASRQDLGLAGGEQYF. Full variable domain (missing parts from reference TRBV14 and TRBJ2-7): EAGVTQFPSHSVIEKGQTVTLRCDPISGHDNLYWYRRVMGKEIKFLLHFVKESKQDESGMPNNRFLAERTGGTYSTLKVQPAELEDSGVYFCASRQDLGLAGGEQYFGPGTRLTVT.

This chain connects TRBV6-4 to TRBJ2-2; D may be TRBD1 or TRBD2 (6 bases each). Between the trimmed V and J ends, which lost 0 bases and 7 bases, there was a span of 12 bases. The CDR3 runs 15 residues. Germline V gene data show CDR1 as MRHNA and CDR2 as SNTAGT. The CDR3 DNA reads TGTGCCAGCAGTGACTCGATGGGGGGCAGCGGGGAGCTGTTTTTT. Amino acid sequence: CASSDSMGGSGELFF.